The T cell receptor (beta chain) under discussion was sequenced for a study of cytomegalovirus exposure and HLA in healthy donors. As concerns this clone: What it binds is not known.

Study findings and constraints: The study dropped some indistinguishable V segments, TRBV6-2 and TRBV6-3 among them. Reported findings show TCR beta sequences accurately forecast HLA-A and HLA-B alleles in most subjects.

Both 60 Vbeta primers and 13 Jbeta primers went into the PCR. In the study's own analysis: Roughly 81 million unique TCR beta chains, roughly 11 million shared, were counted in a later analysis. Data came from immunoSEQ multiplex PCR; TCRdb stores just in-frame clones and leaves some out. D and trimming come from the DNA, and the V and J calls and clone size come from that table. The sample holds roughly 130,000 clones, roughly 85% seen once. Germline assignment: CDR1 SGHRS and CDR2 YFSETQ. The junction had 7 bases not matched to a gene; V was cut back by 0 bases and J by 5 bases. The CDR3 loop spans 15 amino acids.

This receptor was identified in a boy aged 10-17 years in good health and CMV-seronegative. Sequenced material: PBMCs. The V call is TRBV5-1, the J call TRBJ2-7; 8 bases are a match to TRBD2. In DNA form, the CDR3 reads TGCGCCAGCAGCTTGGATCCGGGAGGGCCCGACGAGCAGTACTTC. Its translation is CASSLDPGGPDEQYF.